The 30 T cell receptor beta chains listed next were all sequenced from one sample in a study of chemoradiotherapy in HPV16-positive cancers (dated by TCRdb to between 2021 and 2024). The method was the immunoSEQ multiplex PCR assay. TCRdb stores this immuneACCESS table with in-frame sequences only. Part of the clones is absent; in the studies checked, under half of the shortfall reflects unresolved V genes, and no reason is known for the rest. The sample has 20,000 or so clones on record, around 90% of them singletons. Approximately 5.8% of the sample rests with the top ten. The sequenced sample was blood, obtained from a patient who underwent chemoradiotherapy. These receptor sequences come from a human donor with HPV-associated anogenital cancer.

The chain carries TRBV9 and TRBJ2-3, with a weak D call TRBD1 (5 bases). V was cut by 2 bases and J by 8 bases, with 9 bases left in between. Looked up from germline, CDR1 is SGDLS and CDR2 is YYNGEE. The CDR3 is 12 residues long. The CDR3 loop is CASSVPQGTQYF. The CDR3 nucleotides are TGTGCCAGCAGCGTCCCGCAGGGTACGCAGTATTTT.

V gene TRBV6-5 combines with J gene TRBJ1-6; TRBD1 is a possible D gene (5 bases). The germline V and J ends were trimmed by 5 bases and 8 bases, with 10 bases remaining between them. The CDR3 is 13 amino acids. The germline V gene encodes CDR1 MNHEY and CDR2 SVGAGI. CDR3 amino acids: CASSALTDSPLHF. Written as DNA, the CDR3 is TGTGCCAGCAGTGCCCTGACAGATTCACCCCTCCACTTT.

This rearrangement joins TRBV10-1 to TRBJ2-7; weak D call: TRBD1 (6 bases). The CDR3 is made up of 21 amino acids. Germline assignment: CDR1 WNHNN and CDR2 SYGVQD (reference sequence). V was trimmed by 6 bases and J by 0 bases, leaving 33 bases between them. The CDR3 DNA is TGCGCCAGCAGGAAAGCCTACACAGGGCCTGGAACGGGACGCGACTCCTACGAGCAGTACGTC. Its translation is CASRKAYTGPGTGRDSYEQYV.

This chain uses TRBV19 with TRBJ1-3; D unresolved. Between the trimmed V and J ends, which lost 6 bases and 0 bases, there was a span of 12 bases. The length of the CDR3 is 15 residues. The germline V gene has CDR1 LNHDA and CDR2 SQIVND (reference sequence). The CDR3 DNA reads as TGTGCCAGTAGGGATGACCGATACTCTGGAAACACCATATATTTT. This translates into CASRDDRYSGNTIYF.

This clone showed up just once. The J gene is TRBJ1-5, the V gene TRBV2, with 8 bases aligning to TRBD1. The CDR3 runs to 14 residues. The V segment lost 4 bases and the J segment 6 bases; nucleotides outside the gene matches: 5. Germline assignment: CDR1 SNHLY and CDR2 FYNNEI. The chain's CDR3 is CASSGQGLGQPQHF. In DNA form, the CDR3 reads TGTGCCAGCAGTGGACAGGGGTTAGGTCAGCCCCAGCATTTT.

The genes are TRBV19 and TRBJ1-1, with D possibly matching TRBD1 (5 bases). Per the germline V gene, CDR1 is LNHDA and CDR2 is SQIVND (reference sequence). The CDR3 sequence is 14 residues long. V was clipped by 0 bases and J by 10 bases, with 15 bases between them. CDR3 DNA: TGTGCCAGTAGTATAGATCGCAGGGCAATACTAGCTTTCTTT. Its translation is CASSIDRRAILAFF.

V gene TRBV5-1 combines with J gene TRBJ1-3; tentative D call: TRBD1 (6 bases). The CDR3 sequence is 14 residues long. Trimming removed 4 bases from V and 6 bases from J, with 14 bases in between. The germline V gene has CDR1 SGHRS and CDR2 YFSETQ. The DNA of the CDR3 is TGCGCCAGCAGCACGCAGGGGCAGGAAAACACCATATATTTT. This encodes CASSTQGQENTIYF.

The rearrangement links TRBV6-1 to TRBJ1-4; 11 nucleotides align to TRBD1. V shed 7 bases, J shed 7 bases, and the junction held 5 bases outside the gene matches. The CDR3 has 14 amino acids. Germline CDR1 reads MNHNS; CDR2 reads SASEGT. The CDR3 region is CASNRGQGVEKLFF. The CDR3 nucleotides are TGTGCCAGCAACCGGGGACAGGGGGTTGAAAAACTGTTTTTT.

V usage is TRBV5-6 and J usage is TRBJ1-2; D remains ambiguous. This CDR3 spans 15 amino acids. V was shortened by 1 base and J by 4 bases, with 14 bases between the two germline ends. Looked up from germline, CDR1 is SGHDT and CDR2 is YYEEEE. This CDR3 reads CASSLFPGGFYGYTF. DNA for the CDR3: TGTGCCAGCAGCTTGTTCCCAGGCGGATTCTATGGCTACACCTTC.

This chain links TRBV19 with TRBJ2-1; the D is unclear. Between the trimmed V and J ends, which lost 4 bases and 7 bases, there was a span of 14 bases. Germline-derived CDR1 and CDR2 are LNHDA and SQIVND (reference sequence). This CDR3 is 14 amino acids long. The CDR3 spells CASSSGKGWNEQFF. The CDR3, as DNA: TGTGCCAGTAGTAGTGGTAAGGGTTGGAATGAGCAGTTCTTC.

CDR3: CASSEWASGGAVRPGHISTDTQYF. In nucleotides, the CDR3 is TGTGCCAGCAGTGAATGGGCTAGCGGGGGGGCCGTCAGACCGGGCCATATAAGCACAGATACGCAGTATTTT. This sequence joins TRBV6-1 and TRBJ2-3, with 12 bases matching TRBD2. With 2 bases clipped from V and 0 bases from J, the junction kept 24 bases outside the gene matches. Germline V lookup: CDR1 MNHNS, CDR2 SASEGT. This CDR3 has 24 amino acids.

Written as DNA, the CDR3 is TGTGCCAGCGGAAAGGGACTAGGGGGCAATTCACCCCTCCACTTT. This codes for CASGKGLGGNSPLHF. J is TRBJ1-6 and V is TRBV2, with 7 bases identical to TRBD1. The CDR3 has 15 amino acids. With 8 bases clipped from V and 7 bases from J, the junction kept 11 bases outside the gene matches. Looked up from germline, CDR1 is SNHLY and CDR2 is FYNNEI. The full variable domain, in which reference TRBV2 and TRBJ1-6 provide the parts outside the CDR3, is EPEVTQTPSHQVTQMGQEVILRCVPISNHLYFYWYRQILGQKVEFLVSFYNNEISEKSEIFDDQFSVERPDGSNFTLKIRSTKLEDSAMYFCASGKGLGGNSPLHFGNGTRLTVT.

The V call is TRBV2, the J call TRBJ2-1; TRBD1 matches at 9 bases. Germline CDR1 SNHLY, CDR2 FYNNEI. This CDR3 is built from 17 residues. Trimming took 3 bases from V and 0 from J; bases not matched to a gene: 6. As DNA, the CDR3 is TGTGCCAGCAGTGACCGCGGGACAGGGAGCTCCTACAATGAGCAGTTCTTC. Residues: CASSDRGTGSSYNEQFF.

CDR3 in amino acids: CASSPDRVGAYGYTF. The CDR3, as DNA: TGTGCCAGCTCGCCTGACAGGGTGGGTGCCTATGGCTACACCTTC. This sequence joins TRBV18 and TRBJ1-2; 7 bases fit TRBD1. The CDR3 loop spans 15 amino acids. V lost 6 bases to trimming and J lost 4 bases; unmatched junction nucleotides: 11. The V gene's germline CDR1 is KGHSH and CDR2 LQKENI.

The gene calls are TRBV11-2 and TRBJ1-3; unclear D gene. This CDR3 has 13 residues. Trimming left V 2 bases short and J 0 bases short, with 2 bases between. Germline assignment: CDR1 SGHAT and CDR2 FQNNGV. Written as DNA, the CDR3 is TGTGCCAGCAGCTTAACCTCTGGAAACACCATATATTTT. It encodes CASSLTSGNTIYF.

The rearrangement uses TRBV5-1 and TRBJ1-2; D gene unclear. The length of the CDR3 is 15 residues. CDR1 and CDR2 (germline): SGHRS, YFSETQ. With 1 base removed from V and 2 bases from J, the gap between germline ends came to 12 bases. The CDR3 is CASSLLSGGNYGYTF. The CDR3 DNA reads TGCGCCAGCAGCTTGCTGTCCGGTGGGAACTATGGCTACACCTTC.

This chain connects TRBV6-1 to TRBJ2-1; no definite D call. This CDR3 is built from 12 residues. The V gene lost 5 bases and the J gene lost 7 bases, with 9 bases spanning the gap. CDR1 and CDR2 (germline): MNHNS, SASEGT. DNA of the CDR3: TGTGCCAGCAGTAGGCCATTAAATGAGCAGTTCTTC. The encoded protein is CASSRPLNEQFF.

The rearrangement joins TRBV19 to TRBJ2-3; 12 bases align to TRBD2. Germline V lookup: CDR1 LNHDA, CDR2 SQIVND (reference sequence). J lost 7 bases, V lost 4 bases, and 15 bases had no gene match. This CDR3 comprises 18 residues. The CDR3 loop reads CASSNLAGGSNFGNTQYF. As DNA, the CDR3 is TGTGCCAGTAGTAATCTAGCGGGGGGGTCGAATTTCGGGAATACGCAGTATTTT. The full variable domain, its missing parts supplied by reference TRBV19 and TRBJ2-3, is DGGITQSPKYLFRKEGQNVTLSCEQNLNHDAMYWYRQDPGQGLRLIYYSQIVNDFQKGDIAEGYSVSREKKESFPLTVTSAQKNPTAFYLCASSNLAGGSNFGNTQYFGPGTRLTVL.

This chain uses TRBV2 with TRBJ2-3; D is perhaps TRBD1 or TRBD2 (6 bases each). V was cut by 6 bases and J by 6 bases, with 22 bases left in between. In germline, CDR1 is SNHLY, CDR2 FYNNEI. The CDR3 has 16 residues. CDR3 nucleotides: TGTGCCAGCAGGTGGGGGGCAATGGGGCCTATGGATACGCAGTATTTT. It specifies CASRWGAMGPMDTQYF.

A few counts support this clone. The rearrangement uses TRBV5-6 and TRBJ2-1; TRBD1 agrees at 9 bases. This CDR3 comprises 16 residues. Germline CDR1 SGHDT, CDR2 YYEEEE. J was trimmed by 6 bases and V by 4 bases; bases with no gene match: 11. CDR3 region: CASSHGVNRGRNEQFF. The CDR3 nucleotides read TGTGCCAGCAGCCACGGCGTAAACAGGGGGCGCAATGAGCAGTTCTTC. The full variable domain, rest sourced from reference TRBV5-6 and TRBJ2-1, is DAGVTQSPTHLIKTRGQQVTLRCSPKSGHDTVSWYQQALGQGPQFIFQYYEEEERQRGNFPDRFSGHQFPNYSSELNVNALLLGDSALYLCASSHGVNRGRNEQFFGPGTRLTVL.

This clone was seen a handful of times. The junction does not match germline at one end; this may be a read error. V is TRBV2 and J is TRBJ1-4, with 12 bases identical to TRBD1. CDR1 SNHLY and CDR2 FYNNEI come from the germline V gene. The CDR3 runs 13 residues. Here the CDR3 reads CASRGQGAQGFWF. The CDR3 DNA sequence: TGTGCCAGCAGGGGACAGGGGGCGCAGGGTTTCTGGTTT.

The chain couples TRBV2 to TRBJ2-5; 9 positions agree with TRBD2. Germline V gene data show CDR1 as SNHLY and CDR2 as FYNNEI. The ends lost 7 bases at V and 7 bases at J; junction bases unmatched: 4. This CDR3 contains 12 residues. CDR3: CASTPAGGTQYF. DNA for the CDR3: TGTGCCAGCACACCAGCGGGGGGGACCCAGTACTTC.

This chain uses TRBV23-1 with TRBJ1-5; tentative D call: TRBD1 (5 bases). TRBV23-1 is designated an ORF whose function remains uncertain. Trimming removed 0 bases at V and 5 bases at J, with 17 bases between. There are 17 residues in the CDR3. The CDR3 region has the DNA TGCGCCAGCAGTCAATCCCTCGGGGGGAATTGTCATCAGCCCCAGCATTTT. It specifies CASSQSLGGNCHQPQHF.

The gene calls are TRBV7-2 and TRBJ1-1; possible D gene TRBD1, 5 bases. CDR1 and CDR2 from the germline V gene are SGHTA and FQGNSA. V lost 7 bases, J lost 7 bases, and 16 bases lay in between. The CDR3 contains 13 residues. In DNA, the CDR3 is TGTGCCAGCACCCTCGGAGGGACTAATGAAGCTTTCTTT. It encodes CASTLGGTNEAFF.

The chain carries TRBV7-9 and TRBJ2-1; TRBD1 aligns across 7 bases. V lost 5 bases to trimming and J lost 6 bases; unmatched junction nucleotides: 10. This CDR3 contains 15 residues. From germline, CDR1 is SEHNR and CDR2 FQNEAQ (reference sequence). The CDR3: CASSHDRDISNEQFF. The CDR3 nucleotides read TGTGCCAGCAGCCATGACAGGGACATTTCCAATGAGCAGTTCTTC. The full variable domain, completed using reference TRBV7-9 and TRBJ2-1, is DTGVSQNPRHKITKRGQNVTFRCDPISEHNRLYWYRQTLGQGPEFLTYFQNEAQLEKSRLLSDRFSAERPKGSFSTLEIQRTEQGDSAMYLCASSHDRDISNEQFFGPGTRLTVL.

This clone was picked up one time. CDR3 sequence (DNA): TGTGCCAGCAGCTCCGGGACTAGCGGGGGGAACAATGAGCAGTTCTTC. The encoded protein is CASSSGTSGGNNEQFF. V is TRBV11-2 and J is TRBJ2-1; 15 bases line up with TRBD2. CDR3 length: 16 residues. The V gene end was trimmed by 4 bases and the J gene end by 5 bases; junction bases not matched to a gene: 3. The germline V gene encodes CDR1 SGHAT and CDR2 FQNNGV.

CDR3 sequence (DNA): TGTGCCAGCAGTGAGGTGGGGCAAAGCAATCAGCCCCAGCATTTT. Amino acids: CASSEVGQSNQPQHF. The chain is built from TRBV6-1 and TRBJ1-5; tentatively, D is TRBD1 (5 bases). V lost 3 bases, J lost 1 base, and 10 bases lay in between. The germline gives CDR1 MNHNS, CDR2 SASEGT. This CDR3 is built from 15 residues.

The chain carries TRBV7-2 and TRBJ2-6; TRBD1 is a possible D gene (5 bases). The CDR3 length is 14 residues. V shed 6 bases and J shed 4 bases, with 10 bases lying between them. CDR1 and CDR2 (germline): SGHTA, FQGNSA. CDR3 residues: CASSGAPGANVLTF. In DNA form, the CDR3 reads TGTGCCAGCAGTGGGGCGCCGGGGGCCAACGTCCTGACTTTC.

The sample holds a few counts of this clone. The chain combines TRBV5-6 with TRBJ1-1; no definite D call. Germline CDR1 and CDR2: SGHDT and YYEEEE. With 1 base removed from V and 5 bases from J, the gap between germline ends came to 9 bases. CDR3 length: 13 residues. As DNA, the CDR3 is TGTGCCAGCAGCTTGTCATTGGGTACTGAAGCTTTCTTT. Translation: CASSLSLGTEAFF.

Here the CDR3 reads CASSDWDRVYF. The CDR3 region has the DNA TGTGCCAGCAGTGACTGGGACAGGGTTTACTTC. V is TRBV2 and J is TRBJ2-5, with 9 positions matching TRBD1. The CDR3 loop spans 11 amino acids. V was clipped by 3 bases and J by 14 bases; unmatched bases: 4. Germline CDR1 is SNHLY and CDR2 is FYNNEI.